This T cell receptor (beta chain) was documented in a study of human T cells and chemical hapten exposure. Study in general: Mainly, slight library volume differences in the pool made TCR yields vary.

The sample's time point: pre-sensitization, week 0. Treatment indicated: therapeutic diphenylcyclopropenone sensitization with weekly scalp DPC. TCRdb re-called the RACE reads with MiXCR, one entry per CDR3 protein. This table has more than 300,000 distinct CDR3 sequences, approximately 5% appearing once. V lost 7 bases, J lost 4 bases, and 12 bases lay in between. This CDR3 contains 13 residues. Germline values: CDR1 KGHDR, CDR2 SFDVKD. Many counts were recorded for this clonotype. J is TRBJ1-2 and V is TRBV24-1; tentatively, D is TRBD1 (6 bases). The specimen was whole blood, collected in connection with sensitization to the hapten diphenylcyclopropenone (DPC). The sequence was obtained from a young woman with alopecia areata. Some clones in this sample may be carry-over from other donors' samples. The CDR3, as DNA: TGTGCCACCAGGGATGACAGGCTCTATGGCTACACCTTC. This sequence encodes CATRDDRLYGYTF.